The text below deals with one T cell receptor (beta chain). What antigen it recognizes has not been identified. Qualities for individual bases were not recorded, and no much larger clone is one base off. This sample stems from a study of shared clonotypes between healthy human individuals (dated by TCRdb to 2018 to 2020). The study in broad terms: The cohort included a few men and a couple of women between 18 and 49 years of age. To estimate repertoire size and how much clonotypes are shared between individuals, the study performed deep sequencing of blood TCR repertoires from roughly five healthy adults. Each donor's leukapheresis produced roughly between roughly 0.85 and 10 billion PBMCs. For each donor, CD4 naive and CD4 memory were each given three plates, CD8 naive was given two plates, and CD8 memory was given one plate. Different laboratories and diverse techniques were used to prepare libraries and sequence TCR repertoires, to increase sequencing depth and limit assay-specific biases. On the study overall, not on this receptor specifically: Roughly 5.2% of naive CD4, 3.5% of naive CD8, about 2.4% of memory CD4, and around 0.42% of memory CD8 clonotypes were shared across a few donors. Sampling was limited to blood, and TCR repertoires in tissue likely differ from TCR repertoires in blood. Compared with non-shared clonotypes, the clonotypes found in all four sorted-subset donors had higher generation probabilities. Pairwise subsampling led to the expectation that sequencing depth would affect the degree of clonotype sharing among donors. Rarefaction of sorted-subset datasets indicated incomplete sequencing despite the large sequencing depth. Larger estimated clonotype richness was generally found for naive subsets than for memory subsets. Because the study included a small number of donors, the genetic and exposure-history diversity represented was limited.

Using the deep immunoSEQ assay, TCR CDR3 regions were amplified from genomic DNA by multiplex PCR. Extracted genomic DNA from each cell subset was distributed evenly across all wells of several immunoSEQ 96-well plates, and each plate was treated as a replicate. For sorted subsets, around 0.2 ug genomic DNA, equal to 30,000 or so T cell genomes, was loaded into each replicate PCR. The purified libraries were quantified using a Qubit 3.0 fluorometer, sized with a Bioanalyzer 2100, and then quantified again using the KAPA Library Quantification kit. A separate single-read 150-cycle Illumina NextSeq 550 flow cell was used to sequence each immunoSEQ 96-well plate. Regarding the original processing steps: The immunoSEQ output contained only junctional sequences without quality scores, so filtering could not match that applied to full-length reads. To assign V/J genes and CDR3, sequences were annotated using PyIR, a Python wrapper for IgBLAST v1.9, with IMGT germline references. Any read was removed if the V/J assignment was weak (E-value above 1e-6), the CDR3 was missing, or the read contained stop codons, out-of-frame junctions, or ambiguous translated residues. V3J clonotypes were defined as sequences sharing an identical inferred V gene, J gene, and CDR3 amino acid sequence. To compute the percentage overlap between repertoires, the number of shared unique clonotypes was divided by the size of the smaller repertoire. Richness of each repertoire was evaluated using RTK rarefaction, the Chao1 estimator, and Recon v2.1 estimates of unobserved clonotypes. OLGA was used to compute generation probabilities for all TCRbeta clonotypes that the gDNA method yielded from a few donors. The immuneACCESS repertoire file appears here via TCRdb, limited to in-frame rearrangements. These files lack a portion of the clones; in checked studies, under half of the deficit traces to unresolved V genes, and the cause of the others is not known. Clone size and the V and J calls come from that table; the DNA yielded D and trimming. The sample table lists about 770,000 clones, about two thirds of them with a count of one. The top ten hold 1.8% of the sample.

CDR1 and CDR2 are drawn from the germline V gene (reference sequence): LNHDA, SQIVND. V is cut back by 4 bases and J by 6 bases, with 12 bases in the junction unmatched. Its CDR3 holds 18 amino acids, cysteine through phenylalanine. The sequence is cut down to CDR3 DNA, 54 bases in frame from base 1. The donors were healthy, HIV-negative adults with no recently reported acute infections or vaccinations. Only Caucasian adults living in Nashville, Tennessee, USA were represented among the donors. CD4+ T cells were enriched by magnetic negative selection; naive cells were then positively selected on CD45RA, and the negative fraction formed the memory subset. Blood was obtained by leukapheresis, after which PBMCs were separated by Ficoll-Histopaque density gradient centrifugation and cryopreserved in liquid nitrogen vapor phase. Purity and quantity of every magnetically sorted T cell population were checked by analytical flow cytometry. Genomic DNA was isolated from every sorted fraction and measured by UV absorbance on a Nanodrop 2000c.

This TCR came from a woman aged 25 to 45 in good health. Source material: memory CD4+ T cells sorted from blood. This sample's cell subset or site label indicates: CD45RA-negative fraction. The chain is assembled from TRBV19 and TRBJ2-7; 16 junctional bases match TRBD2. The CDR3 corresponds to CASSTGTSGRARQAEQYF. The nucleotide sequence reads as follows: TGTGCCAGTAGTACCGGGACTAGCGGGAGGGCTCGCCAAGCCGAGCAGTACTTC.